The present entry profiles one TCR beta chain with its context. These data originate in a study of blood T cell repertoires in COVID-19. In the study overall: Samples representing acute and convalescent COVID-19 were sourced from the United States, Italy and Spain. The analysed material was cDNA or gDNA that came from T cells, B-cell-depleted T cells, or PBMCs.

The authors' processing: Estimation of nucleated cell counts relied on the amplification of reference gene primers. Some clones are missing from TCRdb's copy, which holds only in-frame ones; the method was immunoSEQ multiplex PCR. From that table come the V and J calls and clone size; the DNA was used to work out D and trimming. The data contain more than 75,000 clones, 84% of them singletons. This CDR3 is 15 amino acids long. The V and J ends lost 8 bases and 5 bases, in that order; junction bases with no gene match: 11. Germline CDR1 MDHEN, CDR2 SYDVKM. The sequenced sample was peripheral blood. The clonotype was recovered from a human donor in a cohort sampled during active COVID-19. V and J are TRBV28 and TRBJ1-4, with 7 bases aligning to TRBD1. CDR3 nucleotide sequence: TGTGCCAGCGGGCCCCAGGGGGTATCGAATGAAAAACTGTTTTTT. Protein: CASGPQGVSNEKLFF.